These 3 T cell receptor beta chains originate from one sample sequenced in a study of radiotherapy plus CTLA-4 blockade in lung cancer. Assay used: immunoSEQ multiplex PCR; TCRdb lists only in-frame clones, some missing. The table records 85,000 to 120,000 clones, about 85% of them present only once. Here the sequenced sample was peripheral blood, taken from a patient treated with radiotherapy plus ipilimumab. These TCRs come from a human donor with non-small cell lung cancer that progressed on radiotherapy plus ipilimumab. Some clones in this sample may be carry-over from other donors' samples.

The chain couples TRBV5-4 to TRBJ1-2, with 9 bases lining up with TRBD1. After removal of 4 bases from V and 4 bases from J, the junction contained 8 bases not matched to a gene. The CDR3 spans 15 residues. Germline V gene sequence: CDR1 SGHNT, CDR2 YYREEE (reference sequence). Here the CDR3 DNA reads TGTGCCAGCAGCACTTTGGACAGGGGATTCTATGGCTACACCTTC. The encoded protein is CASSTLDRGFYGYTF. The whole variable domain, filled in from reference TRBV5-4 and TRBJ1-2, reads ETGVTQSPTHLIKTRGQQVTLRCSSQSGHNTVSWYQQALGQGPQFIFQYYREEENGRGNFPPRFSGLQFPNYSSELNVNALELDDSALYLCASSTLDRGFYGYTFGSGTRLTVV.

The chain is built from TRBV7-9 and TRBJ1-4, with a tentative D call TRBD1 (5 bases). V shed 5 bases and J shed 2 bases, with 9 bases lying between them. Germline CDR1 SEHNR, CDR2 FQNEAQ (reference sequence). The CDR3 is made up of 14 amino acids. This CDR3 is CASSPGSTNEKLFF. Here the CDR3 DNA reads TGTGCCAGCAGCCCAGGGTCGACTAATGAAAAACTGTTTTTT.

The chain's CDR3 is CASGTFSLNGYTF. The CDR3, as DNA: TGTGCCAGCGGTACTTTTTCCCTAAATGGCTACACCTTC. The chain couples TRBV27 to TRBJ1-2; D unresolved. Per the germline V gene, CDR1 is MNHEY and CDR2 is SMNVEV (reference sequence). The CDR3 has 13 amino acids. V dropped 8 bases and J dropped 6 bases, with 16 bases sitting between them.